The clone carrying this TCR beta chain was seen just once. Its antigen is undetermined. These data come from a study of T cell responses to AZD1222 COVID-19 vaccine. V was clipped by 4 bases and J by 2 bases, with 8 bases between them. This CDR3 has 13 amino acids. CDR1 and CDR2 (germline): ENHRY, SYGVKD. Pooling of second doses given at about 4 or about 12 weeks was done. Overall study results and limits: Samples come after the peak T cell response, not at day 14.

Data came from immunoSEQ multiplex PCR; TCRdb stores just in-frame clones and leaves some out. The table includes 150,000 to 200,000 clones, 80% to 95% detected once. The sample here was peripheral blood, taken 28 days after the second AZD1222 dose. This clonotype originated in an adult who received the AZD1222 COVID-19 vaccine. The chain carries TRBV10-3 and TRBJ1-1, with D uncertain. The CDR3 sequence is CAISGALNTEAFF. The DNA for the CDR3 is TGTGCCATCAGTGGTGCTCTTAACACTGAAGCTTTCTTT.